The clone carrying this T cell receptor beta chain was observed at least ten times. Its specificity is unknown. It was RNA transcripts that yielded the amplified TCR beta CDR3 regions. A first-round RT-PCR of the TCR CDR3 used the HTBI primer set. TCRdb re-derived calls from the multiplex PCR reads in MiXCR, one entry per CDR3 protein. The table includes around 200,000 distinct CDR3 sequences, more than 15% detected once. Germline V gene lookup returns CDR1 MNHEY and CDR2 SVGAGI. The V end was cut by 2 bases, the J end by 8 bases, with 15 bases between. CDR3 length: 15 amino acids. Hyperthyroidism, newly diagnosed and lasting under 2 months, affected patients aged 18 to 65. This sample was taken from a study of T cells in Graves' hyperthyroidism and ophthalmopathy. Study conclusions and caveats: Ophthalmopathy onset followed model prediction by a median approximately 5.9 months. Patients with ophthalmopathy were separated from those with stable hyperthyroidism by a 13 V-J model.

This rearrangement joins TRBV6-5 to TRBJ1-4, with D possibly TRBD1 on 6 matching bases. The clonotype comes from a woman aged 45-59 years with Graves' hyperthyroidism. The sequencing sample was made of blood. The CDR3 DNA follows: TGTGCCAGCAGTTACGAATCAGGGGTACGGGAAAAACTGTTTTTT. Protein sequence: CASSYESGVREKLFF.